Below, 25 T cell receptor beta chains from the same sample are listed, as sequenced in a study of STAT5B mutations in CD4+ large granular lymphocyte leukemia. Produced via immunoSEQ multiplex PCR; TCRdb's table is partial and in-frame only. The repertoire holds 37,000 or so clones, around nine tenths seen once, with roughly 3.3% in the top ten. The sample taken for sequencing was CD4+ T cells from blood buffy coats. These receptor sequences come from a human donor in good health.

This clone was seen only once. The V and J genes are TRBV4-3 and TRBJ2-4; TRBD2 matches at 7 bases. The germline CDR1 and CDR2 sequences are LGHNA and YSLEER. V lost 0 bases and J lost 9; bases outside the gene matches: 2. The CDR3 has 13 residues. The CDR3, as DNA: TGCGCCAGCAGCCAAGATACGGGAGGCATTCAGTACTTC. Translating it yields CASSQDTGGIQYF.

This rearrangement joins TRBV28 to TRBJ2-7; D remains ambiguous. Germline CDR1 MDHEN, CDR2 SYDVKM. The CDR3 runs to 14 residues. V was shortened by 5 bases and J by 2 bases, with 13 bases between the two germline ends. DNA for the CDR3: TGTGCCAGCAGTCCTCCCGGGCCGACCTACGAGCAGTACTTC. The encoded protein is CASSPPGPTYEQYF.

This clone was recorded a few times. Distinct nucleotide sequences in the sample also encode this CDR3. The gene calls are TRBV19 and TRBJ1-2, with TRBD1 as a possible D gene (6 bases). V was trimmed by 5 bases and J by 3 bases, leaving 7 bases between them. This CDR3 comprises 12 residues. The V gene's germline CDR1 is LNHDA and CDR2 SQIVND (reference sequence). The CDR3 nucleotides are TGTGCCAGTAGTCCAGGGGACTATGGCTACACCTTC. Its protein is CASSPGDYGYTF.

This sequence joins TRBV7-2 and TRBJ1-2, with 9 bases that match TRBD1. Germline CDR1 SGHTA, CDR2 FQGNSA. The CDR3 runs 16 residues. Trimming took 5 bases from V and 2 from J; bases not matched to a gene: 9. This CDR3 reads CASSALSGTGNYGYTF. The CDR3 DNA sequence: TGTGCCAGCAGCGCCCTTTCCGGGACAGGGAACTATGGCTACACCTTC.

The CDR3 nucleotides are TGTGCCAGTAGTATAGCGGGGGTCGAAACTGAAGCTTTCTTT. Its protein product is CASSIAGVETEAFF. V and J are TRBV19 and TRBJ1-1; TRBD1 might be the D (5 bases). CDR1 and CDR2 from the germline V gene are LNHDA and SQIVND (reference sequence). This CDR3 spans 14 amino acids. V lost 1 base and J lost 5, with 11 bases in between.

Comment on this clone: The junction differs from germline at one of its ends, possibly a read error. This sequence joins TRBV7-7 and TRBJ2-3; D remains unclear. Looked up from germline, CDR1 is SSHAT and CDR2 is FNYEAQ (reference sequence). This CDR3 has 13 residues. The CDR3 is CASSSQIADTQYF. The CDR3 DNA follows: TGTGCTAGCAGCTCCCAGATAGCAGATACGCAGTATTTT. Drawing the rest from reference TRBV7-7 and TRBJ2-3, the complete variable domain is GAGVSQSPRYKVTKRGQDVTLRCDPISSHATLYWYQQALGQGPEFLTYFNYEAQPDKSGLPSDRFSAERPEGSISTLTIQRTEQRDSAMYRCASSSQIADTQYFGPGTRLTVL.

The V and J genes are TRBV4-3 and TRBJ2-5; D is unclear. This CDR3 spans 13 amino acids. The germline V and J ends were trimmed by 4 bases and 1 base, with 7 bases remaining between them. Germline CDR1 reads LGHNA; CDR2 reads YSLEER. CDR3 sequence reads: CASSPTVQETQYF. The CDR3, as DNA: TGCGCCAGCAGCCCGACGGTCCAAGAGACCCAGTACTTC.

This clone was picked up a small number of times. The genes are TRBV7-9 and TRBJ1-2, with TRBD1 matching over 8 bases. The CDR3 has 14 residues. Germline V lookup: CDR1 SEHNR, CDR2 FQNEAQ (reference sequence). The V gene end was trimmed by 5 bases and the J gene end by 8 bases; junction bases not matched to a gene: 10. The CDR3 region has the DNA TGTGCCAGCAGCCCTGGTCCCGGGACAGGCGGCTACACCTTC. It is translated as CASSPGPGTGGYTF.

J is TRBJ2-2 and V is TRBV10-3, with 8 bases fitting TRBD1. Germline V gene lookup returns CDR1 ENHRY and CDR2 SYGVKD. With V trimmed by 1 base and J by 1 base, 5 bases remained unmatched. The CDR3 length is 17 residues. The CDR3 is CAISEFIGTGNTGELFF. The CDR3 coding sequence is TGTGCCATCAGTGAGTTTATAGGGACAGGGAACACCGGGGAGCTGTTTTTT.

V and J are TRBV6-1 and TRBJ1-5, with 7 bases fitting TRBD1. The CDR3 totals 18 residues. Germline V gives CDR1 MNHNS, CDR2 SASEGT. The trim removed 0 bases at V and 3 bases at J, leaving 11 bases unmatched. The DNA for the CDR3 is TGTGCCAGCAGTGAAGCCCGACAGGGCCTTACACTCAATCAGCCCCAGCATTTT. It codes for CASSEARQGLTLNQPQHF.

The CDR3, as DNA: TGCGCCAGCAGCTTCGGGACTAGCGATATAACAGATACGCAGTATTTT. It codes for CASSFGTSDITDTQYF. The chain uses TRBV5-1 and TRBJ2-3; 10 positions match TRBD2. The CDR3 extends over 16 amino acids. V lost 2 bases to trimming and J lost 3 bases; unmatched junction nucleotides: 6. Germline-derived CDR1 and CDR2 are SGHRS and YFSETQ.

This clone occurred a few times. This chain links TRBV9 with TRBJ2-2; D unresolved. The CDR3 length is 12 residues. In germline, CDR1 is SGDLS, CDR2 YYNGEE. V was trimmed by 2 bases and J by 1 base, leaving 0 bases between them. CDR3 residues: CASSVNTGELFF. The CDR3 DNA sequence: TGTGCCAGCAGCGTGAACACCGGGGAGCTGTTTTTT.

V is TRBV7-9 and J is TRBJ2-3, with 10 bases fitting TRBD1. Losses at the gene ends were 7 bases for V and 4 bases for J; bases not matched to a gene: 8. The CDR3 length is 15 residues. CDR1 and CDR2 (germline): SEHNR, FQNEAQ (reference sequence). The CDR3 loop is CASNTGTGVSDTQYF. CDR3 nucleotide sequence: TGTGCCAGCAACACCGGGACAGGGGTTTCAGATACGCAGTATTTT.

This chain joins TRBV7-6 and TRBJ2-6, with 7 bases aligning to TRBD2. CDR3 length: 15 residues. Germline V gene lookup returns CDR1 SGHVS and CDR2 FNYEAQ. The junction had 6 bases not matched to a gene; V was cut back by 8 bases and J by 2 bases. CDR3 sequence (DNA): TGTGCCAGCCGGAGCGGGATTGCTGGGGCCAACGTCCTGACTTTC. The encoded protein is CASRSGIAGANVLTF. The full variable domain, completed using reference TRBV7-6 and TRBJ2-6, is GAGVSQSPRYKVTKRGQDVALRCDPISGHVSLYWYRQALGQGPEFLTYFNYEAQQDKSGLPNDRFSAERPEGSISTLTIQRTEQRDSAMYRCASRSGIAGANVLTFGAGSRLTVL.

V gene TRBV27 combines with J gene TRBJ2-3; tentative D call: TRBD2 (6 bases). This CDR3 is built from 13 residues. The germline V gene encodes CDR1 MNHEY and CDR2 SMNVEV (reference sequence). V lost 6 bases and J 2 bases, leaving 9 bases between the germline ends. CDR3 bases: TGTGCCAGCAGGAGGAGGGTCACAGATACGCAGTATTTT. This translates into CASRRRVTDTQYF.

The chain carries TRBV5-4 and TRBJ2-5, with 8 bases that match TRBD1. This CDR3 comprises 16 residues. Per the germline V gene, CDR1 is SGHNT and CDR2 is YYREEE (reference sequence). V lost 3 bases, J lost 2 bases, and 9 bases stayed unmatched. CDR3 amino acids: CASSSQAGGGQETQYF. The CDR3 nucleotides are TGTGCCAGCAGCTCCCAGGCAGGGGGCGGACAAGAGACCCAGTACTTC.

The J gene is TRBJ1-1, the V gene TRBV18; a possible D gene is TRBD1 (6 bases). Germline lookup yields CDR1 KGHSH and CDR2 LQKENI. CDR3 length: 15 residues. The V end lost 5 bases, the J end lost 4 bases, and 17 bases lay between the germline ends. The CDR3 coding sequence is TGTGCCAGCTCAACCGCGGGGGGCGCGGGCACTGAAGCTTTCTTT. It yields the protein CASSTAGGAGTEAFF.

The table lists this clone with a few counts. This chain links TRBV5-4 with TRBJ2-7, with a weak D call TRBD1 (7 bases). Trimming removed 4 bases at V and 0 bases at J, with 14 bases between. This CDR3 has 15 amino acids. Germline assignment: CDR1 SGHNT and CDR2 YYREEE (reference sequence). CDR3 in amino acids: CASSAGTDVSYEQYF. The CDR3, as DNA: TGTGCCAGCAGCGCGGGGACAGACGTCTCCTACGAGCAGTACTTC.

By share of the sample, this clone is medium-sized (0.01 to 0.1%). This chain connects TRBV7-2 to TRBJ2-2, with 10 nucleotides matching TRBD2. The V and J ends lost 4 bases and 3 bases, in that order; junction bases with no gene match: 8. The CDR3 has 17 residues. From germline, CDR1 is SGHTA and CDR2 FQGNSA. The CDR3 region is CASSYPTLAGDTGELFF. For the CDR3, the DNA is TGTGCCAGCAGCTACCCAACCCTAGCGGGAGACACCGGGGAGCTGTTTTTT.

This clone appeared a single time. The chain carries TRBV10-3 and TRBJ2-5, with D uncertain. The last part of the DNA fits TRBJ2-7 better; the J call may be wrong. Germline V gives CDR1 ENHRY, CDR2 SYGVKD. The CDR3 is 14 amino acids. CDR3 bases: TGTGCCATCAGTGAGTCGTCCAGAGACGGCGAGCAGTACTTC. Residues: CAISESSRDGEQYF.

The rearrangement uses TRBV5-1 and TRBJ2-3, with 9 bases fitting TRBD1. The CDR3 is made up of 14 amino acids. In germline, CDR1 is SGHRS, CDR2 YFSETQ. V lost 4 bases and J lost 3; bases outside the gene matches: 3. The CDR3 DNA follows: TGCGCCAGCAGCCAGGGACAGGGAACAGATACGCAGTATTTT. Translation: CASSQGQGTDTQYF.

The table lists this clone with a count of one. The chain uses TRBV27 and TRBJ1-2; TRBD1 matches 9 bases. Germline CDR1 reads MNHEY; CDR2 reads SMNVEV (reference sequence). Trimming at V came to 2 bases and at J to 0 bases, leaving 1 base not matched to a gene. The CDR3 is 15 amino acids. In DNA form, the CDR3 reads TGTGCCAGCAGTTTAGGACAGGGGTCTAACTATGGCTACACCTTC. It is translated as CASSLGQGSNYGYTF.

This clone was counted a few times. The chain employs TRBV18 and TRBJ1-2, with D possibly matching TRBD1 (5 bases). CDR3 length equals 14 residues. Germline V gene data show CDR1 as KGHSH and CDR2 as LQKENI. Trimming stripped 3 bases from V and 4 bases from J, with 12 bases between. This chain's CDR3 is CASSPADTLYGYTF. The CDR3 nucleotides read TGTGCCAGCTCACCGGCGGACACTCTCTATGGCTACACCTTC.

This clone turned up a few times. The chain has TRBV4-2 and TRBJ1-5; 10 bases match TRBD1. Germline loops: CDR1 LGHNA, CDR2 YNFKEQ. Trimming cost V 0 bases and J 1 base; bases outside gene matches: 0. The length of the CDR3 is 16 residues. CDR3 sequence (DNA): TGTGCCAGCAGCCAAGAGGACAGGGGGAGCAATCAGCCCCAGCATTTT. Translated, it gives CASSQEDRGSNQPQHF.

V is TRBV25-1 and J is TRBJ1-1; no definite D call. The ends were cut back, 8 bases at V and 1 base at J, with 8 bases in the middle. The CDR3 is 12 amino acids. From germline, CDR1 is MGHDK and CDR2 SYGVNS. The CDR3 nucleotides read TGTGCCAGCGGTGGCGGGAACACTGAAGCTTTCTTT. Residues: CASGGGNTEAFF.